This TCR beta chain was sequenced in a study of CD8+ T cells in alopecia areata. Notes on the study in general: Normal-skin resident alphabeta T cells also appear among scalp sample sequences.

Sampling of alopecia areata patients yielded lesional scalp punch biopsies as well as peripheral blood. As for this clone: Its antigen is not known.

The length of the CDR3 is 17 residues. The germline gives CDR1 SNHLY, CDR2 FYNNEI. The V segment lost 5 bases and the J segment 4 bases; nucleotides outside the gene matches: 13. Investigators isolated RNA and reverse transcribed it into cDNA to act as the sequencing template. Clones were sequenced by immunoSEQ multiplex PCR, and TCRdb holds only the in-frame ones, with some missing. The sample carries some 120,000 clones, around 60% recorded once. Sample: CD4+ T cells sorted from blood, taken at week 0. The chain links TRBV2 to TRBJ2-1; TRBD2 matches at 8 bases. The receptor's source is a human donor with alopecia areata. The CDR3 loop is CASSSTTSGVKYNEQFF. The CDR3 DNA reads as TGTGCCAGCAGTTCTACAACTAGCGGAGTAAAGTACAATGAGCAGTTCTTC.